This T cell receptor (beta chain) stems from a study of shared clonotypes between healthy human individuals. Study-wide points: Naive CD4 clonotypes were shared across several donors at about 5%.

V gave up 0 bases and J gave up 3 bases, with 5 bases separating them. The CDR3 runs 14 residues. Per the germline V gene, CDR1 is KGHSH and CDR2 is LQKENI. This clone showed up just a few times. Its antigen is still unknown. This table comes from immunoSEQ multiplex PCR, and its TCRdb copy is limited to in-frame clones, with some not included. The table shows about 1.1 million clones, with about four fifths occurring only once. The chain employs TRBV18 and TRBJ2-2; no reliable D call. This TCR derives from a man aged 18 to 30 in good health. Some clones in this sample may be carry-over from other donors' samples. Sequencing used memory CD4+ T cells from PBMCs. Indicated subset: CD45RA-negative fraction. The CDR3 is CASSPPTHTGELFF. The CDR3 nucleotides are TGTGCCAGCTCACCACCAACACACACCGGGGAGCTGTTTTTT. The entire variable domain, with the rest obtained from reference TRBV18 and TRBJ2-2, is as follows: NAGVMQNPRHLVRRRGQEARLRCSPMKGHSHVYWYRQLPEEGLKFMVYLQKENIIDESGMPKERFSAEFPKEGPSILRIQQVVRGDSAAYFCASSPPTHTGELFFGEGSRLTVL.